The source of this T cell receptor (beta chain) is a study of response to subunit inactivated influenza vaccine. Each CDR3 protein is one row after TCRdb ran MiXCR on the RT-PCR reads. The data show about 480,000 distinct CDR3 sequences, over 10% seen once. Note on this clonotype: Its antigen is undetermined.

Study-level results: Seasonal influenza vaccination, on each occasion, was suggested by the authors to recruit few new T cells.

Germline loops: CDR1 SGHTA, CDR2 FQGTGA. The junction had 10 bases not matched to a gene; V was cut back by 5 bases and J by 6 bases. The CDR3 length is 16 residues. The sequences come from PBMCs from blood, collected roughly 45 days after vaccination. The receptor was isolated from a man aged 50 or older who received an inactivated influenza vaccine. This rearrangement joins TRBV7-3 to TRBJ2-2; TRBD2 matches at 9 bases. DNA for the CDR3: TGTGCCAGCAGCCCCGTGGTTGCGGGAGGGCCCGGGGAGCTGTTTTTT. It yields the protein CASSPVVAGGPGELFF.